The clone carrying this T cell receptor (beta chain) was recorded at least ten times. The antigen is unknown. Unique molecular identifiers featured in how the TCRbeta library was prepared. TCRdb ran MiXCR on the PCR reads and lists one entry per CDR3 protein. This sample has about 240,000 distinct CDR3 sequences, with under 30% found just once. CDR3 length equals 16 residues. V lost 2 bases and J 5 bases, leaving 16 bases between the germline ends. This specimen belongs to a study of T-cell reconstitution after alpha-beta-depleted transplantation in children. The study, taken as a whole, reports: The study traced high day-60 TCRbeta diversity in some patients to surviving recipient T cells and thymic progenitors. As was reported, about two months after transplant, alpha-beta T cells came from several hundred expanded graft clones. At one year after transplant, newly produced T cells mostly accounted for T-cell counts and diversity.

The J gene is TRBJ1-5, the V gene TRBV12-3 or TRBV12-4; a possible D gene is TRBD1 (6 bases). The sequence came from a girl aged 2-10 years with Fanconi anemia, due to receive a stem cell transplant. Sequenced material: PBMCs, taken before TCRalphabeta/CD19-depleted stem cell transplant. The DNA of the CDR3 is TGTGCCAGCAGTTTAAAGTTCGGACAGTCTCATCAGCCCCAGCATTTT. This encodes CASSLKFGQSHQPQHF.